One and the same sample provided the 24 T cell receptor beta chains below, sequenced in a study of blood T cell repertoires in COVID-19. The method was immunoSEQ multiplex PCR; TCRdb's version includes in-frame clones alone and lacks a portion of them. Of tens of thousands of clones detected, roughly 77% appear once; the ten largest clones hold 24%. The sample was peripheral blood. The source of these receptors is a human donor in a cohort sampled during active COVID-19.

The chain joins TRBV18 to TRBJ2-7; a weak D match, TRBD2 (7 bases). The length of the CDR3 is 15 residues. With 5 bases removed from V and 4 bases from J, the gap between germline ends came to 18 bases. Germline V gives CDR1 KGHSH, CDR2 LQKENI. Here the CDR3 reads CASSREGGPRYEQYF. The CDR3 DNA is TGTGCCAGCTCAAGGGAGGGGGGTCCCAGATACGAGCAGTACTTC.

This sequence joins TRBV6-5 and TRBJ2-7; maybe TRBD1 (5 bases). The ends were cut back, 7 bases at V and 6 bases at J, with 16 bases in the middle. The CDR3 has 13 residues. Germline lookup yields CDR1 MNHEY and CDR2 SVGAGI. The CDR3 DNA is TGTGCCAGCACCTCGGGCAGGGCCCGCGAGCAGTACTTC. Protein sequence: CASTSGRAREQYF.

The chain combines TRBV5-4 with TRBJ1-6; TRBD1 might be the D (6 bases). The CDR3 consists of 15 residues. V was cut by 2 bases and J by 9 bases, with 15 bases left in between. Germline V lookup: CDR1 SGHNT, CDR2 YYREEE (reference sequence). The DNA for the CDR3 is TGTGCCAGCAGCTTTGGTCAGGGGTGGTCTTCACCCCTCCACTTT. Its protein product is CASSFGQGWSSPLHF.

V gene TRBV4-2 combines with J gene TRBJ2-3, with TRBD2 matching over 12 bases. Trimming took 1 base from V and 3 from J; bases not matched to a gene: 2. The CDR3 spans 16 residues. The V gene's germline CDR1 is LGHNA and CDR2 YNFKEQ. The CDR3 spells CASSQGLAGETDTQYF. The CDR3 nucleotides are TGTGCCAGCAGCCAAGGACTAGCGGGAGAAACAGATACGCAGTATTTT.

The gene calls are TRBV10-3 and TRBJ1-1, with D possibly being TRBD1 (6 bases). V was clipped by 11 bases and J by 5 bases, with 18 bases between them. Germline V gives CDR1 ENHRY, CDR2 SYGVKD. The CDR3 is 13 residues long. In DNA form, the CDR3 reads TGTGCCGCCAGCGGGGGGCCAGAAACTGAAGCTTTCTTT. It yields the protein CAASGGPETEAFF.

V usage is TRBV5-1 and J usage is TRBJ2-5; a possible D gene is TRBD1 (6 bases). The CDR3 is 16 amino acids. Trimming pared 0 bases from V and 5 bases from J, leaving 17 bases between. Germline CDR1 SGHRS, CDR2 YFSETQ. The CDR3 DNA reads as TGCGCCAGCAGCTTGGTGGCAGGGGCGATCGGGGAGACCCAGTACTTC. Translation gives CASSLVAGAIGETQYF. The full variable domain, completed using reference TRBV5-1 and TRBJ2-5, is KAGVTQTPRYLIKTRGQQVTLSCSPISGHRSVSWYQQTPGQGLQFLFEYFSETQRNKGNFPGRFSGRQFSNSRSEMNVSTLELGDSALYLCASSLVAGAIGETQYFGPGTRLLVL.

J is TRBJ2-4 and V is TRBV7-2; 10 nucleotides align to TRBD2. CDR1 is SGHTA, CDR2 FQGNSA, per germline. CDR3 length: 16 amino acids. With V trimmed by 0 bases and J by 4 bases, 3 bases remained unmatched. The CDR3 region is CASSLAAGGVKNIQYF. The DNA for the CDR3 is TGTGCCAGCAGCTTAGCAGCGGGGGGGGTGAAAAACATTCAGTACTTC.

The chain couples TRBV19 to TRBJ2-6, with 7 bases fitting TRBD1. V trimming: 9 bases; J trimming: 0 bases; junction bases outside the gene matches: 29. CDR1 and CDR2 (germline): LNHDA, SQIVND (reference sequence). This CDR3 spans 23 amino acids. Here the CDR3 reads CARGGVAWRTPWSLSSGANVLTF. The DNA for the CDR3 is TGTGCCAGAGGGGGCGTGGCATGGAGGACTCCCTGGTCCTTAAGCTCTGGGGCCAACGTCCTGACTTTC.

This clone came up a few times. The chain recombines TRBV5-3 with TRBJ1-6; D is uncertain. TRBV5-3 counts as an open reading frame of uncertain function. CDR3 size: 14 residues. V lost 3 bases and J lost 7, with 11 bases in between. The CDR3 spells CARSSGEGNSPLHF. DNA of the CDR3: TGTGCCAGAAGCTCGGGAGAAGGAAATTCACCCCTCCACTTT.

The CDR3 nucleotides are TGTGCCAGCAGTTACTCAGGCACAGGGCTACACGAGCAGTACTTC. Translation: CASSYSGTGLHEQYF. V usage is TRBV6-5 and J usage is TRBJ2-7, with D perhaps matching TRBD1 (6 bases). Germline V CDR1 and CDR2: MNHEY, SVGAGI. This CDR3 is 15 amino acids long. V lost 0 bases, J lost 5 bases, and 14 bases lay in between.

This clone was seen only a few times. The chain uses TRBV28 and TRBJ2-7, with 11 bases that match TRBD1. Germline CDR1 is MDHEN and CDR2 is SYDVKM. Trimming at V came to 2 bases and at J to 4 bases, leaving 4 bases not matched to a gene. There are 15 residues in the CDR3. CDR3 loop: CASSLGGQGAYEQYF. In nucleotides, the CDR3 is TGTGCCAGCAGTTTAGGAGGACAGGGGGCATACGAGCAGTACTTC.

The DNA for the CDR3 is TGTGCCAGCAGCAAAGTGACAGGGCCCCACGAGCAGTACTTC. Translation gives CASSKVTGPHEQYF. V is TRBV21-1 and J is TRBJ2-7; the D segment call TRBD1 is taken from the table without a DNA check. TRBV21-1 is reported as a pseudogene. The CDR3 is 14 amino acids.

This clone was counted a few times. The chain combines TRBV14 with TRBJ1-6; D is perhaps TRBD1 (5 bases). CDR3 length: 15 residues. Between the trimmed V and J ends, which lost 1 base and 13 bases, there was a span of 17 bases. The germline CDR1 and CDR2 sequences are SGHDN and FVKESK. CDR3 DNA sequence: TGTGCCAGCAGCCAAGTGCCTTCGGGACTCGGGCCCCTCCACTTT. This sequence encodes CASSQVPSGLGPLHF.

This chain links TRBV5-1 with TRBJ2-5, with 11 bases lining up with TRBD2. This CDR3 is 14 amino acids long. The J segment lost 5 bases and the V segment lost 7 bases, leaving 7 bases of the junction unmatched. Germline V gene sequence: CDR1 SGHRS, CDR2 YFSETQ. The DNA for the CDR3 is TGCGCCAGCGGGACTAGCGGAACTCAGGAGACCCAGTACTTC. Translating it yields CASGTSGTQETQYF.

The rearrangement links TRBV19 to TRBJ1-5, with TRBD1 matching over 9 bases. Germline V gives CDR1 LNHDA, CDR2 SQIVND (reference sequence). The length of the CDR3 is 16 residues. V shed 4 bases and J 1 base; nucleotides not matched to a gene: 5. The CDR3 here is CASSSTGGGSNQPQHF. CDR3 coding DNA: TGTGCCAGTAGTAGTACAGGGGGCGGAAGCAATCAGCCCCAGCATTTT.

This chain links TRBV28 with TRBJ1-4; D call uncertain. This CDR3 comprises 17 residues. Trimming left V 3 bases short and J 3 bases short, with 17 bases between. Germline assignment: CDR1 MDHEN and CDR2 SYDVKM. CDR3 in DNA: TGTGCCAGCAGTTTTAGTTGGCCGGGGTCAGCTAATGAAAAACTGTTTTTT. Protein product: CASSFSWPGSANEKLFF.

The chain combines TRBV11-2 with TRBJ2-1, with a tentative D call TRBD2 (6 bases). CDR3 size: 14 residues. Per the germline V gene, CDR1 is SGHAT and CDR2 is FQNNGV. With 4 bases removed from V and 12 bases from J, the gap between germline ends came to 19 bases. CDR3 residues: CASSSSGVNLGQFF. The DNA of the CDR3 is TGTGCCAGCAGCTCATCGGGGGTAAATTTAGGGCAGTTCTTC.

The rearrangement uses TRBV18 and TRBJ1-5; 7 bases agree with TRBD1. Per the germline V gene, CDR1 is KGHSH and CDR2 is LQKENI. The CDR3 spans 15 residues. J gave up 0 bases and V 5 bases, and 4 bases lay outside the gene matches. The CDR3 loop reads CASSKDRHSNQPQHF. In nucleotides, the CDR3 is TGTGCCAGCTCAAAGGACAGGCATAGCAATCAGCCCCAGCATTTT.

The gene calls are TRBV21-1 and TRBJ2-7; TRBD1 reflects the table's D call only, with no check against the DNA. TRBV21-1 is reported as a pseudogene. The CDR3 has 15 residues. The CDR3 DNA follows: TGTGCCAGCAGCAATCGCCGGGACAGCACCTACGAGCAGTACTTC. Translating it yields CASSNRRDSTYEQYF.

Only one count was recorded for this clone. The chain uses TRBV2 and TRBJ2-3; 9 nucleotides line up with TRBD1. From germline, CDR1 is SNHLY and CDR2 FYNNEI. Germline trimming cut 3 bases from V and 6 bases from J; bases unmatched to any gene: 4. This CDR3 has 14 residues. The CDR3 coding sequence is TGTGCCAGCAGTGATGACAGGGGGTCGGATACGCAGTATTTT. This encodes CASSDDRGSDTQYF.

The chain joins TRBV2 to TRBJ2-2, with 8 nucleotides matching TRBD2. V gave up 6 bases and J gave up 5 bases; unmatched junction bases: 5. Germline V lookup: CDR1 SNHLY, CDR2 FYNNEI. This CDR3 spans 14 amino acids. The CDR3 coding sequence is TGTGCCAGCAGAGCGGGAGCGGGTACCGGGGAGCTGTTTTTT. Translation gives CASRAGAGTGELFF. Using reference TRBV2 and TRBJ2-2 for the parts outside the CDR3, the full variable domain is EPEVTQTPSHQVTQMGQEVILRCVPISNHLYFYWYRQILGQKVEFLVSFYNNEISEKSEIFDDQFSVERPDGSNFTLKIRSTKLEDSAMYFCASRAGAGTGELFFGEGSRLTVL.

The CDR3 loop is CASSSGLAVDNEQFF. CDR3 DNA sequence: TGTGCCAGCAGCTCGGGACTAGCGGTCGACAATGAGCAGTTCTTC. The chain couples TRBV5-4 to TRBJ2-1, with 11 bases matching TRBD2. This CDR3 has 15 residues. Germline V gene data show CDR1 as SGHNT and CDR2 as YYREEE (reference sequence). J gave up 5 bases and V 3 bases, and 4 bases lay outside the gene matches.

The chain combines TRBV11-1 with TRBJ2-5, with TRBD2 matching 10 bases. CDR1 and CDR2 (germline): SGHAT, FQDESV (reference sequence). J lost 1 base, V lost 5 bases, and 7 bases had no gene match. The CDR3 consists of 16 residues. This chain's CDR3 is CASSLGLASVQETQYF. CDR3 in DNA: TGTGCCAGCAGCCTGGGACTAGCGTCGGTCCAAGAGACCCAGTACTTC.

The genes are TRBV5-1 and TRBJ2-6, with 8 positions matching TRBD1. The CDR3 has 18 amino acids. Germline values: CDR1 SGHRS, CDR2 YFSETQ. V shed 0 bases, J shed 0 bases, and the junction held 5 bases outside the gene matches. The CDR3 loop reads CASSLETGDGSGANVLTF. The CDR3 region has the DNA TGCGCCAGCAGCTTGGAGACAGGGGACGGCTCTGGGGCCAACGTCCTGACTTTC.